The clone carrying this TCR beta chain was seen a handful of times. Its antigen is as yet unknown. The sample originates from a study of CD8+ T cells in alopecia areata. Study-level background: Treated patients were given 5 to 10 mg oral tofacitinib twice daily.

General study findings and limits: Scalp samples also yield sequences from resident alphabeta T cells of normal skin.

The germline V gene has CDR1 ENHRY and CDR2 SYGVKD. The J segment lost 4 bases and the V segment lost 10 bases, leaving 11 bases of the junction unmatched. This CDR3 comprises 15 residues. Treatment specified: oral pan-JAK inhibitor, 5-10 mg twice daily. Lesional scalp punch biopsies and peripheral blood were collected from alopecia areata patients. RNA was isolated and reverse transcribed to cDNA, the sequencing template. The repertoire was sequenced with immunoSEQ multiplex PCR; TCRdb's copy has only in-frame clones and lacks some. The sample carries over 150,000 clones, 60% to 75% recorded once. Sample: CD4+ T cells sorted from blood, taken at week 24, from a patient treated with tofacitinib. The receptor comes from a human donor with alopecia areata. The chain links TRBV10-3 to TRBJ2-1; 9 bases agree with TRBD1. CDR3 nucleotide sequence: TGTGCCACCCACTTCGGACAGGGGAAGTACAATGAGCAGTTCTTC. Its translation is CATHFGQGKYNEQFF.